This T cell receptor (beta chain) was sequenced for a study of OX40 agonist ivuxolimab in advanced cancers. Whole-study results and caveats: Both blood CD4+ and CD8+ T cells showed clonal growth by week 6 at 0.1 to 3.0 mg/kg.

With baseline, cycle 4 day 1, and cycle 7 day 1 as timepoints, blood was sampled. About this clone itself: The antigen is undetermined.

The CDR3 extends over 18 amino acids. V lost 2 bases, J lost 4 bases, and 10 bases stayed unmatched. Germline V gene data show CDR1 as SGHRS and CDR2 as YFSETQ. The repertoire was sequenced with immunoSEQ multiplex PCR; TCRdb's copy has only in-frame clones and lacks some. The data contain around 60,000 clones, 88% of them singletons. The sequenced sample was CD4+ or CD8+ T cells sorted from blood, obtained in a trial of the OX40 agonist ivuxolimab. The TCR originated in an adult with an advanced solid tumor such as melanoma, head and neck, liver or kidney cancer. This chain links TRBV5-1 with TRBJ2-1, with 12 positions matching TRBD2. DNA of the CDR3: TGCGCCAGCAGCTTAGGGCTAGCGGGAGGGCGTATGTACAATGAGCAGTTCTTC. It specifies CASSLGLAGGRMYNEQFF.